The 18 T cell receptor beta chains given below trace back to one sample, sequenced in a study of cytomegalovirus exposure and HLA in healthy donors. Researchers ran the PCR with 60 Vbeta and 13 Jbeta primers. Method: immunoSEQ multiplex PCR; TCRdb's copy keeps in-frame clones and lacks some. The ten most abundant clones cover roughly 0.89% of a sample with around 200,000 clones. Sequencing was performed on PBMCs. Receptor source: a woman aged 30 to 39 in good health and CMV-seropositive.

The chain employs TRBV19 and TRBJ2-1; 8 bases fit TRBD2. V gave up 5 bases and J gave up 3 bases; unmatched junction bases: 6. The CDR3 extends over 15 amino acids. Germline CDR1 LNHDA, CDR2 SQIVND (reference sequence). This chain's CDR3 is CASSPRAGDYNEQFF. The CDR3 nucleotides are TGTGCCAGTAGTCCGAGAGCGGGGGACTACAATGAGCAGTTCTTC.

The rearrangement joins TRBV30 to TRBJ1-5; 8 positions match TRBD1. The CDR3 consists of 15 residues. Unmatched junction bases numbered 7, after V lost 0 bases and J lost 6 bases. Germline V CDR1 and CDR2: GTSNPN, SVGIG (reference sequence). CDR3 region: CAWSVGGQGGQPQHF. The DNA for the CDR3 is TGTGCCTGGAGTGTGGGAGGACAGGGCGGTCAGCCCCAGCATTTT. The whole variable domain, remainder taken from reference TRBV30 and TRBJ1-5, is SQTIHQWPATLVQPVGSPLSLECTVEGTSNPNLYWYRQAAGRGLQLLFYSVGIGQISSEVPQNLSASRPQDRQFILSSKKLLLSDSGFYLCAWSVGGQGGQPQHFGDGTRLSIL.

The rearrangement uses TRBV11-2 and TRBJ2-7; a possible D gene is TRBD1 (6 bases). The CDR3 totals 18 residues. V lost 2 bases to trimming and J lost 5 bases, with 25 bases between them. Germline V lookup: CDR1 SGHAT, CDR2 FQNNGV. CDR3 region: CASSLTPPTGTTANEQYF. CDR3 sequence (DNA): TGTGCCAGCAGCTTAACTCCCCCAACAGGGACAACTGCAAACGAGCAGTACTTC.

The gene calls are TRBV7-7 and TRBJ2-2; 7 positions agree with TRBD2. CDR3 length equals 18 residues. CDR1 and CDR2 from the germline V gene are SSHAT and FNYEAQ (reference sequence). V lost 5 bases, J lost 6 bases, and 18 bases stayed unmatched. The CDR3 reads CASSQDRGRAGYPGELFF. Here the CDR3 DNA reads TGTGCCAGCAGCCAAGATCGGGGGAGGGCCGGATATCCCGGGGAGCTGTTTTTT.

The CDR3: CASSPTSSYNEQFF. CDR3 DNA sequence: TGTGCCAGCTCACCAACGAGCTCCTACAATGAGCAGTTCTTC. The chain links TRBV18 to TRBJ2-1; D call uncertain. The CDR3 runs to 14 residues. Germline values: CDR1 KGHSH, CDR2 LQKENI. The V gene lost 2 bases and the J gene lost 0 bases, with 5 bases spanning the gap. Full variable domain (rest looked up from reference TRBV18 and TRBJ2-1): NAGVMQNPRHLVRRRGQEARLRCSPMKGHSHVYWYRQLPEEGLKFMVYLQKENIIDESGMPKERFSAEFPKEGPSILRIQQVVRGDSAAYFCASSPTSSYNEQFFGPGTRLTVL.

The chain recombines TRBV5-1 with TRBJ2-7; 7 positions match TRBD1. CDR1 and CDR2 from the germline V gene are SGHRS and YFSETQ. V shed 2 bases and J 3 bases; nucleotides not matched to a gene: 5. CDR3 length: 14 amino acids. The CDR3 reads CASSLTGVSYEQYF. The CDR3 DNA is TGCGCCAGCAGCTTAACAGGGGTCAGCTACGAGCAGTACTTC.

The CDR3 DNA reads TGTGCCAGCTCAATGGACAGGTCAGCGGGCTATGGCTACACCTTC. Its protein is CASSMDRSAGYGYTF. The chain combines TRBV18 with TRBJ1-2; 7 nucleotides match TRBD1. CDR1 and CDR2 (germline): KGHSH, LQKENI. The CDR3 extends over 15 amino acids. V lost 5 bases and J lost 4; bases outside the gene matches: 10.

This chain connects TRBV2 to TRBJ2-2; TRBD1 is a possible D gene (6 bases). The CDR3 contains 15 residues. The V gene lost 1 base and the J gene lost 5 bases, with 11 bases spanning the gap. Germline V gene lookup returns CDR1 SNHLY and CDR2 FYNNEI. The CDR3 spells CASSEVRQGTGELFF. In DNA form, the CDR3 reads TGTGCCAGCAGTGAAGTAAGGCAGGGGACCGGGGAGCTGTTTTTT. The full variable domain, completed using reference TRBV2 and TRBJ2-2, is EPEVTQTPSHQVTQMGQEVILRCVPISNHLYFYWYRQILGQKVEFLVSFYNNEISEKSEIFDDQFSVERPDGSNFTLKIRSTKLEDSAMYFCASSEVRQGTGELFFGEGSRLTVL.

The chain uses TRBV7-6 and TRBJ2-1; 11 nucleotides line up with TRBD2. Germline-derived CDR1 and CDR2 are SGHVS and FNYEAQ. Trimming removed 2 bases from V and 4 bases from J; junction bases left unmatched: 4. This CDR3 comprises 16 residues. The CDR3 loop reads CASSLSGTSGYNEQFF. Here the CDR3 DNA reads TGTGCCAGCAGCTTATCCGGGACTAGCGGATACAATGAGCAGTTCTTC.

For the CDR3, the DNA is TGTGCCACCGGGACAGGGCAAAACACCGGGGAGCTGTTTTTT. Translating gives CATGTGQNTGELFF. The chain couples TRBV10-3 to TRBJ2-2; 9 bases agree with TRBD1. The CDR3 has 14 residues. CDR1 is ENHRY and CDR2 is SYGVKD in the germline V gene. V was clipped by 10 bases and J by 2 bases; unmatched bases: 5.

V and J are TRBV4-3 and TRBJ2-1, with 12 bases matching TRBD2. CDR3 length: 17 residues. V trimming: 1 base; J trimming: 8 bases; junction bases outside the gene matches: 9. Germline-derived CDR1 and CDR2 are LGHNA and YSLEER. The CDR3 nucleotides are TGCGCCAGCAGCCAAGTGGGGAGACTAGCGGGAGTTGATGAGCAGTTCTTC. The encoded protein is CASSQVGRLAGVDEQFF.

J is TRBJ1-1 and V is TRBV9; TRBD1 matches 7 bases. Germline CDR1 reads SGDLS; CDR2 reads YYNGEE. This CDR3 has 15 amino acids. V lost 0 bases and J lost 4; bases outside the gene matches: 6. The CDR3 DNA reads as TGTGCCAGCAGCGTAGAAGGGGGCTTAGGCACTGAAGCTTTCTTT. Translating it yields CASSVEGGLGTEAFF. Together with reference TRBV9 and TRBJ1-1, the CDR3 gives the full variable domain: DSGVTQTPKHLITATGQRVTLRCSPRSGDLSVYWYQQSLDQGLQFLIQYYNGEERAKGNILERFSAQQFPDLHSELNLSSLELGDSALYFCASSVEGGLGTEAFFGQGTRLTVV.

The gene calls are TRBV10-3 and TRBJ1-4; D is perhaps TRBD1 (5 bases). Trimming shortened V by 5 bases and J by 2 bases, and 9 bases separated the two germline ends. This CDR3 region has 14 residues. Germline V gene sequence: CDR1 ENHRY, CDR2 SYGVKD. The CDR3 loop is CAISRAGTNEKLFF. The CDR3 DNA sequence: TGTGCCATCAGTCGGGCAGGGACTAATGAAAAACTGTTTTTT.

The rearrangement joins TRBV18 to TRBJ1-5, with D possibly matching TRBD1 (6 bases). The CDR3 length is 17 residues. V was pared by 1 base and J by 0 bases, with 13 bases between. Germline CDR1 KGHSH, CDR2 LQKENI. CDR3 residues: CASSPRGHGDSNQPQHF. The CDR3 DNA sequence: TGTGCCAGCTCACCACGGGGACACGGTGATAGCAATCAGCCCCAGCATTTT. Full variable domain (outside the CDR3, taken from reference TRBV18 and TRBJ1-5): NAGVMQNPRHLVRRRGQEARLRCSPMKGHSHVYWYRQLPEEGLKFMVYLQKENIIDESGMPKERFSAEFPKEGPSILRIQQVVRGDSAAYFCASSPRGHGDSNQPQHFGDGTRLSIL.

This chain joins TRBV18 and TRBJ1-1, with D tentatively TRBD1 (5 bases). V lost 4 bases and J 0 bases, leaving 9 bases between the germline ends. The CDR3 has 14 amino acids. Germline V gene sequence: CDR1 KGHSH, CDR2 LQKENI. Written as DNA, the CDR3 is TGTGCCAGCTCACTACAGGAAATGAACACTGAAGCTTTCTTT. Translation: CASSLQEMNTEAFF.

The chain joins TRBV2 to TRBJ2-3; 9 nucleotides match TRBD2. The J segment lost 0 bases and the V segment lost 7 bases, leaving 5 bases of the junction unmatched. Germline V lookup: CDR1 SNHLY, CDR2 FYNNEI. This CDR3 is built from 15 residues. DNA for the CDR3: TGTGCCAGCAATCTCGGGACTAGCAGCACAGATACGCAGTATTTT. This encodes CASNLGTSSTDTQYF.

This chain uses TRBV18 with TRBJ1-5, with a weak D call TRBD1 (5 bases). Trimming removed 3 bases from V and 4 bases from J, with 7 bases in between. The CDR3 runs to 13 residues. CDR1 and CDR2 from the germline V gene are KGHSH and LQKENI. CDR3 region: CASSPDMNQPQHF. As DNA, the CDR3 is TGTGCCAGCTCACCGGACATGAATCAGCCCCAGCATTTT.

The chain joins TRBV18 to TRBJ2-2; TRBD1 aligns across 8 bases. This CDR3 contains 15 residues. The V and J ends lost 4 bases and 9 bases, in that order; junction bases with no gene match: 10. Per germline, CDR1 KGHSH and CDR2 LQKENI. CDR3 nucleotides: TGTGCCAGCTCACAGACAAACCAGGGGGCCAGGGAGCTGTTTTTT. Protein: CASSQTNQGARELFF.